This T cell receptor beta chain was found in a study of shared clonotypes between healthy human individuals. The V and J ends lost 2 bases and 5 bases, in that order; junction bases with no gene match: 20. The germline V gene encodes CDR1 LGHNA and CDR2 YSLEER. This CDR3 spans 20 amino acids. Terminally differentiated effector memory CD45RA+ cells were excluded by CCR7 positive selection of CD45RO-negative cells. Assay execution proceeded at the deep level. Measured with immunoSEQ multiplex PCR; TCRdb has only the in-frame clones, and not every one. The sample records millions of clones, approximately 94% being singletons.

Specimen: naive CD8+ T cells from PBMCs. The chain links TRBV4-3 to TRBJ2-1, with 8 bases lining up with TRBD2. This receptor was obtained from a man between 18 and 35 years old in good health. Some clones in this sample may be carry-over from other donors' samples. CDR3 sequence: CASSQYRIGDGLAGDNEQFF. CDR3 nucleotides: TGCGCCAGCAGCCAATATAGAATCGGAGACGGGCTAGCGGGTGACAATGAGCAGTTCTTC.